The source of this T cell receptor (beta chain) is a study of blood T cells in healthy people across ages. Study in general: Roughly one uniquely barcoded beta molecule per two T cells was captured.

Then a second PCR, running about 7 to 11 cycles, was carried out with a sample-barcoded 5' primer and a J-beta primer mix. TCRdb re-analysed the 5' RACE reads in MiXCR, keeping a single row per CDR3 protein. The data hold roughly 1.9 million distinct CDR3 sequences, with 30% to 40% observed a single time. Study conclusions and caveats: Among long-lived donors, naive CD4+ cells were more numerous and diversity higher than in aged donors. What prevented conclusive comparison of naive and antigen-experienced cells was that PBMCs were unsorted.

Comments on this clonotype: Its antigen is as yet unknown.

At least 6 micrograms of total RNA were extracted per sample. Sequences were obtained from blood. The clonotype was recovered from a human donor in good health.

CDR3 in amino acids: CASSPGTGHGNTIYF. CDR3 DNA: TGCGCCAGCAGCCCCGGGACAGGGCATGGAAACACCATATATTTT. The genes are TRBV5-1 and TRBJ1-3; TRBD1 aligns across 9 bases. The length of the CDR3 is 15 residues. Germline V gene sequence: CDR1 SGHRS, CDR2 YFSETQ. After removal of 4 bases from V and 3 bases from J, the junction contained 5 bases not matched to a gene.